Sequencing of this T cell receptor beta chain was carried out in a study of T cells in narcolepsy. Study-level background: Donors had narcolepsy type 1 or type 2, or were healthy controls. Study-wide results and caveats: HCRT-specific and TRIB2-specific autoreactive clonotypes appeared among same-patient CSF and blood CD4+ clonotypes. No autoreactive T cell clone sequences appeared in some memory CD4+ repertoires. Reportedly, autoreactive clonotypes were serially detected in patients' blood but not controls'.

A remark on this clone: Its antigen is undetermined.

V was cut by 1 base and J by 2 bases, with 6 bases left in between. The CDR3 totals 14 residues. Germline CDR1 is LNHDA and CDR2 is SQIVND (reference sequence). Generated by immunoSEQ multiplex PCR, the TCRdb table keeps only in-frame clones and is missing some. This table has approximately 32,000 clones, 82% appearing once. The V gene is TRBV19, the J gene TRBJ1-5; D may be TRBD1 (5 bases). Sequencing was performed on CD45RA- memory CD4+ T cells from PBMCs. This receptor was identified in a human donor with narcolepsy. The CDR3 is CASSIVRGNQPQHF. The DNA of the CDR3 is TGTGCCAGTAGTATAGTCAGGGGCAATCAGCCCCAGCATTTT.